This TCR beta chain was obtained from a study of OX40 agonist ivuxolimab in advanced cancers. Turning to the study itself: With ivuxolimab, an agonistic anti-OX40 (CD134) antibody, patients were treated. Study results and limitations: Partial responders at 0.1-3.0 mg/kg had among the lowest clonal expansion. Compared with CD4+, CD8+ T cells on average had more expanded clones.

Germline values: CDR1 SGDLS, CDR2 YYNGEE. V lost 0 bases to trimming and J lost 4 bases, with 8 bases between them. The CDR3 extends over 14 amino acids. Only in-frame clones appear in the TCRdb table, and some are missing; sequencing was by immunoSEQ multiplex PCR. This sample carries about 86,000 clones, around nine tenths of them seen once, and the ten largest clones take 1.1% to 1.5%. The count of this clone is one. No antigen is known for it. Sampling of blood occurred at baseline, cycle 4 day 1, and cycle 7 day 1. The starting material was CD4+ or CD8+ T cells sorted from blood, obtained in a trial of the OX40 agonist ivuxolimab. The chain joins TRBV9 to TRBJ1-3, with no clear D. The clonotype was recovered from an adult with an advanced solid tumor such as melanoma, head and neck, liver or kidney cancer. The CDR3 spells CASSVGREGNTIYF. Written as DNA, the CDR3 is TGTGCCAGCAGCGTAGGTAGGGAAGGAAACACCATATATTTT.